The present TCR beta chain was sequenced within a study of T cell responses to AZD1222 COVID-19 vaccine. Study-wide results and limits: No day 14 peak samples; only post-peak repertoires were characterized. Targets within unmutated variant regions were reportedly found for nearly half of spike-specific TCRs. Mostly white British, mostly female donors; authors suggested clonal diversity may be underestimated. Spike as a whole was targeted by vaccine-associated CD4 TCRs, dominant at 160-218 and 743-854.

In regard to this clone: No antigen is known for it.

The germline V gene encodes CDR1 MNHEY and CDR2 SVGAGI. V dropped 6 bases and J dropped 4 bases, with 16 bases sitting between them. The CDR3 is 15 amino acids. Repertoires were generated with immunoSEQ multiplex PCR, while TCRdb's copy carries only in-frame clones and drops some. The table includes about 160,000 clones, around 90% detected once. Sample: peripheral blood, taken 28 days after the second AZD1222 dose. The chain is built from TRBV6-5 and TRBJ1-5; a weak D match, TRBD1 (6 bases). This receptor was identified in an adult who received the AZD1222 COVID-19 vaccine. CDR3 DNA: TGTGCCAGCAGGGGTGTGACAGGTACAAATCAGCCCCAGCATTTT. This translates into CASRGVTGTNQPQHF.